This is a list of T cell receptor beta chains from one sample in a study of cytomegalovirus exposure and HLA in healthy donors. The assay was immunoSEQ multiplex PCR, and TCRdb's table has in-frame clones only and misses some. The sample holds under 200,000 clones, around 77% seen once. The material sequenced was PBMCs. These receptors all come from a female donor in good health and CMV-seronegative. Both conserved end residues are part of each CDR3. The D gene is left open where the match is weak. Clone size is not always given. Where it is, it says once, few, many or a class for expanded clones.

size,J,V,D,CDR3,DNA
-,TRBJ1-2,TRBV6-6,TRBD1,CASRQGGYGYTF,TGTGCCAGCCGACAGGGGGGTTATGGCTACACCTTC
-,TRBJ1-5,TRBV2,-,CASSGTRNQPQHF,TGTGCCAGCAGTGGTACACGCAATCAGCCCCAGCATTTT
-,TRBJ1-2,TRBV10-2,TRBD1,CASSRQGANYGYTF,TGCGCCAGCAGTCGGCAGGGGGCCAACTATGGCTACACCTTC
-,TRBJ2-7,TRBV18,TRBD1,CASSQTGREQYF,TGTGCCAGCTCACAGACAGGGCGAGAGCAGTACTTC
-,TRBJ1-1,TRBV6-5,-,CASTRNRAVTEAFF,TGTGCCAGCACTCGGAACAGGGCAGTTACTGAAGCTTTCTTT
-,TRBJ2-1,TRBV5-1,TRBD2,CASSEFAGGLGEQFF,TGCGCCAGCAGCGAGTTTGCGGGAGGCCTCGGTGAGCAGTTCTTC
-,TRBJ2-1,TRBV11-1,TRBD2,CASSLGLAGVGNEQFF,TGTGCCAGCAGCTTAGGCTTAGCGGGAGTAGGGAATGAGCAGTTCTTC
-,TRBJ2-3,TRBV6-6,TRBD2,CASRLAGNTDTQYF,TGTGCCAGCCGACTAGCGGGCAACACAGATACGCAGTATTTT
once,TRBJ2-7,TRBV9,-,CASSGGSKPYEQYF,TGTGCCAGCAGCGGGGGCTCTAAACCCTACGAGCAGTACTTC
-,TRBJ2-3,TRBV30,-,CAWSATRSDTQYF,TGTGCCTGGAGTGCGACTAGGTCAGATACGCAGTATTTT
-,TRBJ1-2,TRBV7-2,-,CASSFDGQKYGYTF,TGTGCCAGCAGCTTCGACGGACAGAAATATGGCTACACCTTC
-,TRBJ2-1,TRBV7-8,-,CASSPQGGDINEQFF,TGTGCCAGCAGCCCTCAGGGGGGTGATATCAATGAGCAGTTCTTC
once,TRBJ1-5,TRBV7-9,-,CASSLAGHQPQHF,TGTGCCAGCAGCTTGGCAGGGCATCAGCCCCAGCATTTT
-,TRBJ2-7,TRBV6-6,-,CASSPSSYEQYF,TGTGCCAGCAGTCCTAGCTCCTACGAGCAGTACTTC
once,TRBJ2-2,TRBV7-3,-,CASSLVGRNTGELFF,TGTGCCAGCAGCTTGGTTGGGAGGAACACCGGGGAGCTGTTTTTT
few,TRBJ2-7,TRBV2,-,CASTESYLSYEQYF,TGTGCCAGCACTGAATCCTACCTCTCCTACGAGCAGTACTTC
few,TRBJ2-1,TRBV4-1,-,CASSQGPGESYNEQFF,TGCGCCAGCAGCCAAGGCCCGGGAGAATCCTACAATGAGCAGTTCTTC
-,TRBJ1-5,TRBV7-2,TRBD1,CASSRTGYSNQPQHF,TGTGCCAGCAGCAGGACAGGATATAGCAATCAGCCCCAGCATTTT
-,TRBJ2-7,TRBV11-1,-,CASSLASLEPYEQYF,TGTGCCAGCAGCTTAGCGTCTCTAGAACCCTACGAGCAGTACTTC
-,TRBJ2-1,TRBV5-4,-,CASSPGIPNEQFF,TGTGCCAGCAGCCCCGGGATCCCCAATGAGCAGTTCTTC
-,TRBJ2-5,TRBV9,TRBD1,CASSVGDSLQETQYF,TGTGCCAGCAGCGTAGGGGACAGTCTACAAGAGACCCAGTACTTC
once,TRBJ1-1,TRBV11-1,-,CASSLAGGNTEAFF,TGTGCCAGCAGCTTAGCCGGGGGAAACACTGAAGCTTTCTTT
-,TRBJ2-7,TRBV2,-,CASIEQGYSYEQYF,TGTGCCAGCATTGAACAGGGTTACTCCTACGAGCAGTACTTC